The 11 T cell receptor beta chains presented below share a single source sample, sequenced in a study of cytomegalovirus exposure and HLA in healthy donors. The PCR ran on 60 Vbeta and 13 Jbeta primers. Sequencing was performed with immunoSEQ multiplex PCR; in TCRdb, only in-frame clones are kept and a portion is missing. Counted here are about 170,000 clones, under 80% occurring once; the ten biggest clones make up roughly 1.9%. The sample was PBMCs. Receptors originate from a female donor in good health and CMV-seronegative.

This clone was recorded a few times. The chain recombines TRBV11-2 with TRBJ2-1, with D possibly TRBD2 on 5 matching bases. From germline, CDR1 is SGHAT and CDR2 FQNNGV. The V end was cut by 6 bases, the J end by 0 bases, with 6 bases between. There are 13 residues in the CDR3. This chain's CDR3 is CASRLGSYNEQFF. In DNA, the CDR3 is TGTGCCAGCAGACTAGGCTCCTACAATGAGCAGTTCTTC.

This rearrangement joins TRBV5-1 to TRBJ1-5, with D perhaps TRBD1 (5 bases). The length of the CDR3 is 14 residues. Germline V gives CDR1 SGHRS, CDR2 YFSETQ. V lost 2 bases and J lost 2, with 8 bases in between. The CDR3 sequence: CASSLPRGNQPQHF. The CDR3 DNA reads as TGCGCCAGCAGCTTACCCAGGGGCAATCAGCCCCAGCATTTT.

The V and J genes are TRBV13 and TRBJ2-5, with D perhaps TRBD1 (5 bases). In germline, CDR1 is PRHDT, CDR2 FYEKMQ (reference sequence). Trimming removed 8 bases from V and 5 bases from J, with 15 bases in between. The CDR3 sequence is 13 residues long. The CDR3 DNA is TGTGCCAGCCGTTTAGGGGTGCGGGAGACCCAGTACTTC. It is translated as CASRLGVRETQYF.

The chain joins TRBV5-1 to TRBJ1-2; D unresolved. This CDR3 region has 13 residues. The germline gives CDR1 SGHRS, CDR2 YFSETQ. V was clipped by 6 bases and J by 4 bases, with 13 bases between them. CDR3 coding DNA: TGCGCCAGCACGATCGAGGGATCCTATGGCTACACCTTC. It translates to CASTIEGSYGYTF.

Worth noting for this clone: The junction differs from germline at one of its ends, possibly a read error. The chain couples TRBV6-4 to TRBJ1-5; the D gene is possibly TRBD1 (5 bases). The CDR3 loop spans 15 amino acids. The germline V gene has CDR1 MRHNA and CDR2 SNTAGT. The CDR3 DNA is TGTGCCAGCATTGACCGGGGGGGTATCAATCAGCCCCAGCATTTT. Residues: CASIDRGGINQPQHF.

This chain connects TRBV14 to TRBJ1-1, with D unresolved. CDR3 size: 13 residues. Germline loops: CDR1 SGHDN, CDR2 FVKESK. Trimming took 3 bases from V and 6 from J, leaving 11 bases between them. The CDR3 here is CASSHYRGPEAFF. The CDR3 DNA is TGTGCCAGCAGCCACTACCGCGGCCCTGAAGCTTTCTTT.

The chain uses TRBV7-3 and TRBJ2-1; D might be TRBD2 (6 bases). The CDR3 totals 14 residues. From germline, CDR1 is SGHTA and CDR2 FQGTGA. Trimming left V 8 bases short and J 0 bases short, with 11 bases between. The DNA for the CDR3 is TGTGCCAGCGCTAGCGCGAGCTCCTACAATGAGCAGTTCTTC. Amino acids: CASASASSYNEQFF.

This chain connects TRBV4-1 to TRBJ2-7; 9 bases line up with TRBD2. CDR1 and CDR2 from the germline V gene are MGHRA and YSYEKL. V gave up 0 bases and J gave up 4 bases; unmatched junction bases: 4. The CDR3 contains 15 residues. The CDR3, as DNA: TGCGCCAGCAGCCAAGATTTGAGCGGGAGGTACGAGCAGTACTTC. This codes for CASSQDLSGRYEQYF.

This clone was picked up a small number of times. J is TRBJ2-1 and V is TRBV5-6; TRBD2 matches 8 bases. Germline V lookup: CDR1 SGHDT, CDR2 YYEEEE. With 2 bases clipped from V and 3 bases from J, the junction kept 4 bases outside the gene matches. The CDR3 consists of 15 residues. DNA for the CDR3: TGTGCCAGCAGCTTTAGCGGGGTGAACTACAATGAGCAGTTCTTC. This encodes CASSFSGVNYNEQFF.

The chain combines TRBV5-4 with TRBJ2-3, with a possible D match to TRBD2 (5 bases). Germline V gene lookup returns CDR1 SGHNT and CDR2 YYREEE (reference sequence). V was clipped by 6 bases and J by 2 bases, with 19 bases between them. The CDR3 consists of 16 residues. The CDR3 region is CASIPREEDSTDTQYF. CDR3 bases: TGTGCCAGCATTCCCAGAGAGGAGGACTCCACAGATACGCAGTATTTT.

The chain joins TRBV7-8 to TRBJ1-3; D remains ambiguous. The germline V and J ends were trimmed by 2 bases and 0 bases, with 11 bases remaining between them. Germline CDR1 is SGHVS and CDR2 is FQNEAQ. The CDR3 has 16 residues. This chain's CDR3 is CASSLSYGVSGNTIYF. Here the CDR3 DNA reads TGTGCCAGCAGCTTATCGTATGGAGTCTCTGGAAACACCATATATTTT.